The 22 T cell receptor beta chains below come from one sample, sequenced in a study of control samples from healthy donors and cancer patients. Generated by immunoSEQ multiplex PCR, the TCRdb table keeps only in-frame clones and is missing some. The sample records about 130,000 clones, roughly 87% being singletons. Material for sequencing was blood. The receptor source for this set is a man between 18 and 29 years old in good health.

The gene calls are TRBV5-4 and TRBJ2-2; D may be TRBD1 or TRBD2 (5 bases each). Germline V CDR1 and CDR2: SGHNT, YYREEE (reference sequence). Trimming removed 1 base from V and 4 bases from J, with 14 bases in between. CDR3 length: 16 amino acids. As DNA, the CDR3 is TGTGCCAGCAGCTTGCTCCCGCAGGGAGTCACCGGGGAGCTGTTTTTT. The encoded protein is CASSLLPQGVTGELFF.

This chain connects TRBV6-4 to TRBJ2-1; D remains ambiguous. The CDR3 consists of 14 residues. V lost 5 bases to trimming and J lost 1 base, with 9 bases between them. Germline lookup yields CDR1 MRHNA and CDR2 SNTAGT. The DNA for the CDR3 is TGTGCCAGCAGTACAGACGATTCCTACAATGAGCAGTTCTTC. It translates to CASSTDDSYNEQFF.

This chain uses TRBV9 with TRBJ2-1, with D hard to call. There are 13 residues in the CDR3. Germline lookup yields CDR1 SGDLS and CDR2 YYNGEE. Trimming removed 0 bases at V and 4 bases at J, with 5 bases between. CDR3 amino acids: CASSVDGYNEQFF. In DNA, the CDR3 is TGTGCCAGCAGCGTAGACGGTTACAATGAGCAGTTCTTC.

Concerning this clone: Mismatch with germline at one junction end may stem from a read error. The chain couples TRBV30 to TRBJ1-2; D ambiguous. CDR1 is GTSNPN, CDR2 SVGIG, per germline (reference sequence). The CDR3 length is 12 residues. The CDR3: CAWSVEARTRSF. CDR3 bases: TGTGCCTGGAGCGTGGAGGCCCGGACCCGCTCCTTC.

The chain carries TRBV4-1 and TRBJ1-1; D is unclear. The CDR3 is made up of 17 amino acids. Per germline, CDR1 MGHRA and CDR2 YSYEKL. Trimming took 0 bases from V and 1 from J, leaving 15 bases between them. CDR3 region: CASSQDLRGPTNTEAFF. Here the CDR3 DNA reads TGCGCCAGCAGCCAAGATCTGCGAGGACCGACGAACACTGAAGCTTTCTTT.

CDR3 nucleotide sequence: TGCGCCAGCAGCCCGGGACTAGCGGGAGGAGAGACCCAGTACTTC. This gives the protein CASSPGLAGGETQYF. The chain recombines TRBV5-1 with TRBJ2-5; TRBD2 matches at 15 bases. The CDR3 extends over 15 amino acids. The germline V gene encodes CDR1 SGHRS and CDR2 YFSETQ. Trimming removed 4 bases from V and 4 bases from J; junction bases left unmatched: 2.

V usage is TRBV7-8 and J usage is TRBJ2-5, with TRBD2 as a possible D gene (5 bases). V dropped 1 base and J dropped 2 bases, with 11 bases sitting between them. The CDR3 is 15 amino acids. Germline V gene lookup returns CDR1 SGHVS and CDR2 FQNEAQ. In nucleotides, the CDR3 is TGTGCCAGCAGCTTAGAACCCAGCGGACAAGAGACCCAGTACTTC. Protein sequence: CASSLEPSGQETQYF.

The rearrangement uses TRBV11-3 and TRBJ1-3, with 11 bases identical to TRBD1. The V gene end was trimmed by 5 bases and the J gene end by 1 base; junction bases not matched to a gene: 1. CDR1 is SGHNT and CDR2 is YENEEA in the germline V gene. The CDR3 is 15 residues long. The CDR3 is CASSRDRGSGNTIYF. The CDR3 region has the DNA TGTGCCAGCAGCCGGGACAGGGGGTCTGGAAACACCATATATTTT.

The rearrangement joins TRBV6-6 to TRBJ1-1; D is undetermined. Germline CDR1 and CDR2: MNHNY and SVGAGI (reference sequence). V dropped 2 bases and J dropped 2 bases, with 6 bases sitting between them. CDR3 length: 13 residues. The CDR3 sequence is CASSYQENTEAFF. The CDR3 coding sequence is TGTGCCAGCAGTTACCAGGAAAACACTGAAGCTTTCTTT.

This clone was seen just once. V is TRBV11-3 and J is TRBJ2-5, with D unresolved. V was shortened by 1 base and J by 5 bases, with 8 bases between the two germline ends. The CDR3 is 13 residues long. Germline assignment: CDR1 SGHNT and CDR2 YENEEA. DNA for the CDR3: TGTGCCAGCAGCTTAGTACAGCCCGAGACCCAGTACTTC. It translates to CASSLVQPETQYF.

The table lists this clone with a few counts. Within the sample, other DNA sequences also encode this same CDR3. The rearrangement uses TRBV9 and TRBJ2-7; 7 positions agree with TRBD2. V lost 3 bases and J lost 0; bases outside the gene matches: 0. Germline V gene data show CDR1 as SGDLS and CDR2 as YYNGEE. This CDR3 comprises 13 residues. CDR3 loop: CASSGTSSYEQYF. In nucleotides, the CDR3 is TGTGCCAGCAGCGGGACTAGCTCCTACGAGCAGTACTTC. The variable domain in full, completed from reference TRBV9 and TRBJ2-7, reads DSGVTQTPKHLITATGQRVTLRCSPRSGDLSVYWYQQSLDQGLQFLIQYYNGEERAKGNILERFSAQQFPDLHSELNLSSLELGDSALYFCASSGTSSYEQYFGPGTRLTVT.

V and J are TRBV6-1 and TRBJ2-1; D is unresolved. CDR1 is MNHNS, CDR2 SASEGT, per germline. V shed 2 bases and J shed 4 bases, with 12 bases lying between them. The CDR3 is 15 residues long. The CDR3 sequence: CASSEPAGAYNEQFF. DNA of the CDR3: TGTGCCAGCAGTGAACCGGCCGGCGCATACAATGAGCAGTTCTTC.

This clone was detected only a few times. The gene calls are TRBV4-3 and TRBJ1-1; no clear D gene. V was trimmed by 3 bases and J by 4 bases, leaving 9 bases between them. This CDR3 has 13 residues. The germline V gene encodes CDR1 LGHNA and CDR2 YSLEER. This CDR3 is CASSQNSGTEAFF. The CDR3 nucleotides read TGCGCCAGCAGCCAGAACTCGGGCACTGAAGCTTTCTTT.

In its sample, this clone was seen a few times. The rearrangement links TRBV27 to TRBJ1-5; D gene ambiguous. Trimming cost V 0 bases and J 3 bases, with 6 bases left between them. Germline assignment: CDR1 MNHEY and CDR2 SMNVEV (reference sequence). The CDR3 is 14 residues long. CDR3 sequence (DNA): TGTGCCAGCAGTTTATCCTACTCCAATCAGCCCCAGCATTTT. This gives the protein CASSLSYSNQPQHF.

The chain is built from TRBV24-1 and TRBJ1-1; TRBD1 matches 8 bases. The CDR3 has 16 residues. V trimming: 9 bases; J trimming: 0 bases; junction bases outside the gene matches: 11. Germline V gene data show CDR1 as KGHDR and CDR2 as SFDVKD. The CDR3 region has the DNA TGTGCCACCCGACCGGAACAGGGGGGTGTGAACACTGAAGCTTTCTTT. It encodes CATRPEQGGVNTEAFF.

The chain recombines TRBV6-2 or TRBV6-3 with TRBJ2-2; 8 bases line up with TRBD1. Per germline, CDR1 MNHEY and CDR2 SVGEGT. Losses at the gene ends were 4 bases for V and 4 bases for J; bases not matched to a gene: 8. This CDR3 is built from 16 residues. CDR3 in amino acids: CASSFQSTGGTGELFF. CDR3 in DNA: TGTGCCAGCAGTTTCCAATCCACAGGGGGCACCGGGGAGCTGTTTTTT.

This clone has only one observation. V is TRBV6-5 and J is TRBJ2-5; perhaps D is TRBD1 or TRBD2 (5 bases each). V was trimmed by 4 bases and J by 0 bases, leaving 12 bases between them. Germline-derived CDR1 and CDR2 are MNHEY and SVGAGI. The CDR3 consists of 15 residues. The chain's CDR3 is CASSWYGTYQETQYF. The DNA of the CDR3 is TGTGCCAGCAGTTGGTACGGGACGTACCAAGAGACCCAGTACTTC.

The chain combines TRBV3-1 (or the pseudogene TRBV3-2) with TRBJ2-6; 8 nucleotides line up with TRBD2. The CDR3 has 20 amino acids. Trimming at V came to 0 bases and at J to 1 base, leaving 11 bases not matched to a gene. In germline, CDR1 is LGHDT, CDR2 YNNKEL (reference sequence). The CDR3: CASSQDLRTSRSSGANVLTF. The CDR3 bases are TGTGCCAGCAGCCAAGATCTGAGGACTAGCCGATCTTCTGGGGCCAACGTCCTGACTTTC.

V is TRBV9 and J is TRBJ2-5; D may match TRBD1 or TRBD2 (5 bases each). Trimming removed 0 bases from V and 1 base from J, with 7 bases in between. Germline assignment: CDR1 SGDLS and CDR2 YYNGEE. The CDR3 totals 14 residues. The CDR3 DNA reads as TGTGCCAGCAGCGTAGATGGGGGCCAAGAGACCCAGTACTTC. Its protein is CASSVDGGQETQYF.

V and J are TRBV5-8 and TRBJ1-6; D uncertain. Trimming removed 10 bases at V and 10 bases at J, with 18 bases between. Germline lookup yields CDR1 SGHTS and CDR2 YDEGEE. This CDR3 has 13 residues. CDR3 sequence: CAGRLAAGSPLHF. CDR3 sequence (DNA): TGTGCCGGGCGTTTGGCGGCGGGGTCACCCCTCCACTTT.

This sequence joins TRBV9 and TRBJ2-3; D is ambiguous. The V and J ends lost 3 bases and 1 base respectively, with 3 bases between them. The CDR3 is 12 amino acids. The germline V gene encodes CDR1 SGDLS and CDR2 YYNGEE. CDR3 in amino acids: CASSGGTDTQYF. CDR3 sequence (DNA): TGTGCCAGCAGCGGCGGCACAGATACGCAGTATTTT.

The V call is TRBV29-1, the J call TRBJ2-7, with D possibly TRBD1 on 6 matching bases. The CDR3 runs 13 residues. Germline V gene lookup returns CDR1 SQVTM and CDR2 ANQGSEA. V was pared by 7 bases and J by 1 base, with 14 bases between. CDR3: CSASGQPSYEQYF. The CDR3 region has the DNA TGCAGCGCGTCCGGACAGCCTTCCTACGAGCAGTACTTC.